Detailed here is one T cell receptor (beta chain). The source of the sample is a study of Tregs in tolerant kidney transplant recipients. Mixed chimerism was transient after nonmyeloablative marrow transplants from related graft donors. Clones were sequenced by immunoSEQ multiplex PCR, and TCRdb holds only the in-frame ones, with some missing. The profile covers tens of thousands of clones, with about nine tenths appearing a single time and nearly 15% taken by the ten largest. The sample consisted of CD8+ T cells from blood (PBMCs), taken 24 months after the transplant. This TCR derives from a human patient who received a combined kidney and bone marrow transplant. Some T cells may trace back to the graft donor.

CDR3 sequence: CASSLIDGGYSGNTIYF. The CDR3 DNA reads as TGTGCCAGCAGCTTGATCGACGGGGGTTACTCTGGAAACACCATATATTTT. The chain couples TRBV7-9 to TRBJ1-3; D might be TRBD1 (5 bases). Germline CDR1 and CDR2: SEHNR and FQNEAQ (reference sequence). V was pared by 3 bases and J by 0 bases, with 15 bases between. CDR3 length equals 17 residues.